The rows below give T cell receptor beta chains drawn from one sample of a study of cytomegalovirus exposure and HLA in healthy donors. The method was immunoSEQ multiplex PCR; TCRdb's version includes in-frame clones alone and lacks a portion of them. Of around 110,000 clones in the sample, 73% were seen once. Sequencing was done on a sample of PBMCs. The origin of the receptors is a young man in good health and CMV-seronegative. CDR3s include the opening cysteine and the closing phenylalanine or tryptophan. The order of the fields is D gene, clone size, J gene, V gene, CDR3 DNA, CDR3 protein. A D gene is named only where the DNA matches it firmly. Clone size appears in some rows only: once, few, many, or a class for an expanded clone.

>-|-|TRBJ1-1|TRBV18
TGTGCCAGCTCACCACGACAGAACACTGAAGCTTTCTTT
CASSPRQNTEAFF
>TRBD2|-|TRBJ2-7|TRBV27
TGTGCCAGCAGAATAGCAGGGACTAGCGGTTTCTACGAGCAGTACTTC
CASRIAGTSGFYEQYF
>-|-|TRBJ2-7|TRBV15
TGTGCCACCAGCAGAGGACCCCAGGGGTCCTACGAGCAGTACTTC
CATSRGPQGSYEQYF
>TRBD1|-|TRBJ1-2|TRBV20-1
TGCAGTGCGGACAGGGGGCGCGGCTACACCTTC
CSADRGRGYTF
>-|-|TRBJ2-5|TRBV10-3
TGTGCCATCAGTGAGTCGATGGGGCTTGGGCAAGAGACCCAGTACTTC
CAISESMGLGQETQYF
>TRBD1|-|TRBJ2-3|TRBV5-1
TGCGCCAGCAGCGCCGGACAGGGGGTCGGCACAGATACGCAGTATTTT
CASSAGQGVGTDTQYF
>-|-|TRBJ1-5|TRBV4-1
TGCGCCAGCAGCCAAGAAGCCCCCCGGAGCAATCAGCCCCAGCATTTT
CASSQEAPRSNQPQHF
>TRBD1|-|TRBJ2-1|TRBV19
TGTGCCAGTAACCTTCGACAGGGTGGGTCCTACAATGAGCAGTTCTTC
CASNLRQGGSYNEQFF
>TRBD1|-|TRBJ1-2|TRBV5-1
TGCGCCAGCAGCTTGGCCGGGACAGGGGGCGGAAGTTATAGAGGCTACACCTTC
CASSLAGTGGGSYRGYTF
>-|-|TRBJ2-3|TRBV11-2
TGTGCCAGCAGCTTACACACAGATACGCAGTATTTT
CASSLHTDTQYF
>-|few|TRBJ1-6|TRBV4-2
TGTGCCAGCAGCCCGAACCTGGAGGGAGCGTCTGCCTATAATTCACCCCTCCACTTT
CASSPNLEGASAYNSPLHF
>-|-|TRBJ1-3|TRBV7-8
TGTGCCAGCAGCAGCCATGAGGGACAAACACGCCTGAGCTCTGGAAACACCATATATTTT
CASSSHEGQTRLSSGNTIYF
>-|-|TRBJ1-2|TRBV27
TGTGCCAGCAGTCCCTCCCCAGGGTATACCAACTATGGCTACACCTTC
CASSPSPGYTNYGYTF
>TRBD1|-|TRBJ1-6|TRBV6-1
TGTGCCAGCAGTGGACAGGGCCTCCTTAATTCACCCCTCCACTTT
CASSGQGLLNSPLHF
>-|-|TRBJ1-1|TRBV6-4
TGTGCCAGCAGTGACACAGACAAGAACACTGAAGCTTTCTTT
CASSDTDKNTEAFF
>-|few|TRBJ1-2|TRBV7-2
TGTGCCAGCAGCTATGGAGGGGCAGGTTGGGGCTACACCTTC
CASSYGGAGWGYTF
>-|-|TRBJ2-4|TRBV15
TGTGCCACCAGCGCCACTCGCTTAGCCAAAAACATTCAGTACTTC
CATSATRLAKNIQYF
>-|-|TRBJ1-1|TRBV18
TGTGCCAGCTCCCTTGGAGAGAACACTGAAGCTTTCTTT
CASSLGENTEAFF
>TRBD2|-|TRBJ2-1|TRBV28
TGTGCCAGCAGGCCTAGCGGGTTCAATGAGCAGTTCTTC
CASRPSGFNEQFF
>TRBD2|few|TRBJ2-5|TRBV30
TGTGCCTGGAGTGACGGGAGGATCCAAGAGACCCAGTACTTC
CAWSDGRIQETQYF
>TRBD1|few|TRBJ2-1|TRBV13
TGTGCCTCAGCGGTAGGGGGCAGTAACAATGAGCAGTTCTTC
CASAVGGSNNEQFF
>TRBD2|-|TRBJ2-7|TRBV13
TGTGCCAGCAGACTTACTAGCGGGAGTTTCTACGAGCAGTACTTC
CASRLTSGSFYEQYF
>-|-|TRBJ2-1|TRBV27
TGTGCCAGCAGGACTTTTACGGCGTTCAATGAGCAGTTCTTC
CASRTFTAFNEQFF
>-|-|TRBJ1-2|TRBV19
TGTGCCAGTAGTGGAGCCGACGGGTCCAACTATGGCTACACCTTC
CASSGADGSNYGYTF
>-|-|TRBJ2-3|TRBV4-2
TGTGCCAGCAGCCAAGTTGGAGCGGATACGCAGTATTTT
CASSQVGADTQYF
>-|-|TRBJ1-3|TRBV30
TGTGCCTGGGGATCAGGTGGAAACACCATATATTTT
CAWGSGGNTIYF
>TRBD2|-|TRBJ2-1|TRBV6-5
TGTGCCAGCAGGAGCGGGACGGGGGGCAATGAGCAGTTCTTC
CASRSGTGGNEQFF
>TRBD1|-|TRBJ1-3|TRBV19
TGTGCCAGTAGTCTCGACAGGGGAGCTGGAAACACCATATATTTT
CASSLDRGAGNTIYF
>-|-|TRBJ1-5|TRBV19
TGTGCCAGTAGTATCAGGGCTCTAAATAGCAATCAGCCCCAGCATTTT
CASSIRALNSNQPQHF
>TRBD2|-|TRBJ2-2|TRBV11-2
TGTGCCAGCAGCTTTGGACTAGCGAAGGCCGGGGAGCTGTTTTTT
CASSFGLAKAGELFF
>TRBD2|-|TRBJ2-1|TRBV25-1
TGTGCCAGCAGCCATGTGGGGGGGTCTTACAATGAGCAGTTCTTC
CASSHVGGSYNEQFF
>-|few|TRBJ2-7|TRBV30
TGTGCCTGGAGTGTAGTCGAGGACGAGCAGTACTTC
CAWSVVEDEQYF